The TCR beta chain under discussion was sequenced for a study of blood T cell repertoires in COVID-19. Looking at the study overall: Samples representing acute and convalescent COVID-19 were sourced from the United States, Italy and Spain.

The data were produced by immunoSEQ multiplex PCR, yet TCRdb's version contains in-frame clones alone and is incomplete. This sample yields about 160,000 clones, of which 70% to 90% are seen a single time; 4.5% to 7.5% belongs to the top ten. The CDR3 loop spans 18 amino acids. V gave up 0 bases and J gave up 5 bases; unmatched junction bases: 12. Germline lookup yields CDR1 LGHNA and CDR2 YNFKEQ. This clonotype originated in a middle-aged man who had recovered from COVID-19. The chain joins TRBV4-2 to TRBJ1-1; TRBD1 agrees at 10 bases. The sequenced sample was PBMCs or T cells enriched from blood (not recorded which). This CDR3 is CASSQDFGTGVVGTEAFF. The DNA of the CDR3 is TGTGCCAGCAGCCAAGATTTTGGGACAGGGGTAGTTGGAACTGAAGCTTTCTTT.